The 30 T cell receptor beta chains below come from one sample, sequenced in a study of blood T cells in healthy people across ages. PCR was performed a second time for about 6 to 12 cycles using a sample-barcoded 5' primer and a J-beta primer mix. A single record per CDR3 protein comes from TCRdb applying MiXCR to the 5' RACE reads. The repertoire has some 860,000 distinct CDR3 sequences, roughly 50% of them found once; the top ten carry roughly 24%. The specimen sequenced was blood. These receptors came from a man in his forties in good health.

This clonotype appeared many times. This chain links TRBV28 with TRBJ2-3, with D possibly matching TRBD2 (5 bases). In germline, CDR1 is MDHEN, CDR2 SYDVKM. The V end was cut by 6 bases, the J end by 1 base, with 8 bases between. CDR3 size: 13 residues. The CDR3, as DNA: TGTGCCAGCAGGCGTAGCGGCACAGATACGCAGTATTTT. Amino acids: CASRRSGTDTQYF.

The rearrangement uses TRBV20-1 and TRBJ2-3; perhaps TRBD2 as D (7 bases). The CDR3 is 16 amino acids. Trimming removed 0 bases at V and 2 bases at J, with 15 bases between. CDR1 DFQATT and CDR2 SNEGSKA come from the germline V gene (reference sequence). The CDR3 sequence is CSARDGRGAFTDTQYF. The CDR3 region has the DNA TGCAGTGCTAGAGATGGTCGGGGGGCGTTCACAGATACGCAGTATTTT.

This sequence joins TRBV7-2 and TRBJ2-1, with D perhaps matching TRBD1 (5 bases). From germline, CDR1 is SGHTA and CDR2 FQGNSA. V shed 2 bases and J shed 6 bases, with 11 bases lying between them. The CDR3 is 14 residues long. CDR3 protein: CASSLPTVSNEQFF. The CDR3 region has the DNA TGTGCCAGCAGCTTACCGACAGTTAGCAATGAGCAGTTCTTC.

This chain links TRBV27 with TRBJ1-1, with D hard to call. Germline CDR1 and CDR2: MNHEY and SMNVEV (reference sequence). There are 15 residues in the CDR3. V was pared by 3 bases and J by 0 bases, with 11 bases between. In nucleotides, the CDR3 is TGTGCCAGCAGTTTCAATCTCAAGATGAACACTGAAGCTTTCTTT. It encodes CASSFNLKMNTEAFF.

The chain is built from TRBV20-1 and TRBJ2-5, with 7 bases aligning to TRBD1. CDR1 is DFQATT and CDR2 is SNEGSKA in the germline V gene (reference sequence). V was clipped by 6 bases and J by 2 bases; unmatched bases: 9. The CDR3 is 14 residues long. CDR3 residues: CSASHRDRQETQYF. The DNA of the CDR3 is TGCAGTGCGTCTCACCGGGACAGACAAGAGACCCAGTACTTC.

The genes are TRBV5-4 and TRBJ2-1; no clear D. Germline-derived CDR1 and CDR2 are SGHNT and YYREEE (reference sequence). Trimming took 4 bases from V and 0 from J, leaving 11 bases between them. The CDR3 runs 15 residues. CDR3 sequence reads: CASSHLQVSYNEQFF. CDR3 nucleotide sequence: TGTGCCAGCAGCCACTTGCAAGTCTCCTACAATGAGCAGTTCTTC.

This clonotype was picked up a small number of times. The chain combines TRBV29-1 with TRBJ2-3; 11 positions agree with TRBD2. CDR3 length equals 13 residues. Per germline, CDR1 SQVTM and CDR2 ANQGSEA. V shed 8 bases, J shed 4 bases, and the junction held 5 bases outside the gene matches. CDR3 coding DNA: TGCAGCCCCCGACTAGCGGGGCCAGATACGCAGTATTTT. Protein sequence: CSPRLAGPDTQYF.

This CDR3 reads CASSPLEARSYNEQFF. For the CDR3, the DNA is TGTGCCAGCAGTCCTTTGGAGGCCCGCTCCTACAATGAGCAGTTCTTC. The chain links TRBV3-1 to TRBJ2-1, with TRBD2 as a possible D gene (5 bases). Germline CDR1 LGHDT, CDR2 YNNKEL (reference sequence). Deletions cut 6 bases from V and 0 bases from J, with 15 bases between. The CDR3 has 16 amino acids.

The chain recombines TRBV12-3 or TRBV12-4 with TRBJ1-1, with TRBD1 identical over 9 bases. V was pared by 5 bases and J by 3 bases, with 7 bases of the junction left unmatched. The CDR3 has 15 amino acids. The CDR3 loop reads CASSLPGQGDTEAFF. The CDR3 DNA sequence: TGTGCCAGCAGTCTACCGGGACAGGGTGACACTGAAGCTTTCTTT.

This chain uses TRBV5-4 with TRBJ2-3; D not certain. The CDR3 has 14 residues. V lost 4 bases to trimming and J lost 5 bases, with 14 bases between them. CDR1 and CDR2 from the germline V gene are SGHNT and YYREEE (reference sequence). CDR3 in amino acids: CASSPWYGEDTQYF. The CDR3 region has the DNA TGTGCCAGCAGCCCCTGGTATGGTGAAGATACGCAGTATTTT.

The chain combines TRBV7-9 with TRBJ2-4; 7 bases fit TRBD1. The DNA end favors TRBJ2-7, so the J call may be wrong. Germline V gene data show CDR1 as SEHNR and CDR2 as FQNEAQ (reference sequence). The CDR3 loop spans 17 amino acids. DNA for the CDR3: TGTGCCAGCAGCTTCGCGCGCCTTACAGGGGCATGGGTCGAGCAGTACTTC. Protein sequence: CASSFARLTGAWVEQYF.

In this sample, this clonotype turned up a few times. The rearrangement links TRBV4-3 to TRBJ2-7, with TRBD1 matching 9 bases. CDR1 is LGHNA and CDR2 is YSLEER in the germline V gene. With 3 bases clipped from V and 3 bases from J, the junction kept 9 bases outside the gene matches. The CDR3 has 16 amino acids. The CDR3 nucleotides read TGCGCCAGCAGCCATAGATGGGGACAGGGCGGCTACGAGCAGTACTTC. This gives the protein CASSHRWGQGGYEQYF.

This chain links TRBV2 with TRBJ1-5; 9 positions agree with TRBD1. Per the germline V gene, CDR1 is SNHLY and CDR2 is FYNNEI. V was clipped by 4 bases and J by 7 bases; unmatched bases: 5. CDR3 length: 14 amino acids. CDR3 DNA sequence: TGTGCCAGCAGTGGGGGGACAGGGTGGCAGCCCCAGCATTTT. This codes for CASSGGTGWQPQHF. Full variable domain (rest looked up from reference TRBV2 and TRBJ1-5): EPEVTQTPSHQVTQMGQEVILRCVPISNHLYFYWYRQILGQKVEFLVSFYNNEISEKSEIFDDQFSVERPDGSNFTLKIRSTKLEDSAMYFCASSGGTGWQPQHFGDGTRLSIL.

The chain joins TRBV5-8 to TRBJ1-6; D is ambiguous. This CDR3 comprises 14 residues. Germline V CDR1 and CDR2: SGHTS, YDEGEE. V was cut by 3 bases and J by 10 bases, with 14 bases left in between. Here the CDR3 DNA reads TGTGCCAGCAGCTCGGGGTTGCCGGGGTCACCCCTCCACTTT. Translating gives CASSSGLPGSPLHF. Full variable domain (remainder filled in from reference TRBV5-8 and TRBJ1-6): EAGVTQSPTHLIKTRGQQATLRCSPISGHTSVYWYQQALGLGLQFLLWYDEGEERNRGNFPPRFSGRQFPNYSSELNVNALELEDSALYLCASSSGLPGSPLHFGNGTRLTVT.

The chain recombines TRBV20-1 with TRBJ2-7, with a tentative D call TRBD1 (8 bases). The germline V gene encodes CDR1 DFQATT and CDR2 SNEGSKA (reference sequence). This CDR3 is 15 amino acids long. Trimming pared 5 bases from V and 6 bases from J, leaving 23 bases between. CDR3: CSAGGADRVEGEQYF. The CDR3 nucleotides are TGCAGTGCTGGGGGGGCGGACAGGGTAGAAGGCGAGCAGTACTTC.

The chain employs TRBV29-1 and TRBJ2-7; the D is unclear. Trimming took 3 bases from V and 0 from J, leaving 6 bases between them. The germline gives CDR1 SQVTM, CDR2 ANQGSEA. The CDR3 totals 12 residues. CDR3 nucleotides: TGCAGCGTTGAGGTCACCTCCTACGAGCAGTACTTC. Translation gives CSVEVTSYEQYF.

The rearrangement links TRBV7-9 to TRBJ1-2; perhaps TRBD1 as D (5 bases). Trimming left V 3 bases short and J 7 bases short, with 24 bases between. Germline CDR1 is SEHNR and CDR2 is FQNEAQ (reference sequence). CDR3 length: 17 amino acids. In nucleotides, the CDR3 is TGTGCCAGCAGCTTCACCGGGGACTCACGAATAGGCCTTGGCTACACCTTC. Amino acid sequence: CASSFTGDSRIGLGYTF. The whole variable domain, filled in from reference TRBV7-9 and TRBJ1-2, reads DTGVSQNPRHKITKRGQNVTFRCDPISEHNRLYWYRQTLGQGPEFLTYFQNEAQLEKSRLLSDRFSAERPKGSFSTLEIQRTEQGDSAMYLCASSFTGDSRIGLGYTFGSGTRLTVV.

The J gene is TRBJ1-1, the V gene TRBV7-6; no firm D call. Germline V lookup: CDR1 SGHVS, CDR2 FNYEAQ. Trimming stripped 2 bases from V and 1 base from J, with 8 bases between. This CDR3 contains 14 residues. The CDR3 spells CASSLRQTNTEAFF. CDR3 bases: TGTGCCAGCAGCTTAAGGCAGACGAACACTGAAGCTTTCTTT.

The chain links TRBV12-3 or TRBV12-4 to TRBJ2-2, with TRBD1 matching 9 bases. After removal of 3 bases from V and 5 bases from J, the junction contained 7 bases not matched to a gene. This CDR3 spans 16 amino acids. CDR3 in amino acids: CASSLGQGLLTGELFF. As DNA, the CDR3 is TGTGCCAGCAGTTTGGGACAGGGTCTATTAACCGGGGAGCTGTTTTTT.

On this clonotype itself: Sequence at one end of the junction differs from germline and may be a read error. The chain joins TRBV4-1 to TRBJ1-6; no clear D gene. The germline gives CDR1 MGHRA, CDR2 YSYEKL. CDR3 size: 14 residues. The CDR3 is CASSQDRYNAPLHF. CDR3 nucleotide sequence: TGCGCCAGCAGCCAAGACAGGTATAATGCACCCCTCCACTTT.

This chain joins TRBV29-1 and TRBJ2-1; D call uncertain. The CDR3 consists of 15 residues. Germline V gives CDR1 SQVTM, CDR2 ANQGSEA. Trimming left V 3 bases short and J 6 bases short, with 18 bases between. The CDR3: CSVDPGRRLRNEQFF. The CDR3 DNA sequence: TGCAGCGTTGACCCTGGACGTAGGCTGCGCAATGAGCAGTTCTTC.

V is TRBV7-2 and J is TRBJ2-7; TRBD2 matches 11 bases. CDR1 and CDR2 (germline): SGHTA, FQGNSA. The junction had 11 bases not matched to a gene; V was cut back by 1 base and J by 3 bases. The CDR3 consists of 18 residues. The CDR3 is CASSLGRLAGFVGYEQYF. CDR3 nucleotide sequence: TGTGCCAGCAGCTTAGGGAGACTAGCGGGATTTGTCGGCTACGAGCAGTACTTC.

J is TRBJ2-3 and V is TRBV7-2, with TRBD2 matching over 11 bases. The CDR3 sequence is 19 residues long. Losses at the gene ends were 4 bases for V and 14 bases for J; bases not matched to a gene: 26. The germline CDR1 and CDR2 sequences are SGHTA and FQGNSA. DNA of the CDR3: TGTGCCAGCAGCTCCTCACTAGCGGGGGTGATTGTCAGCACAGATATGTGGTATTTT. It yields the protein CASSSSLAGVIVSTDMWYF.

This clonotype was observed a handful of times. The genes are TRBV7-9 and TRBJ2-7; D is ambiguous. CDR1 SEHNR and CDR2 FQNEAQ come from the germline V gene (reference sequence). V lost 5 bases to trimming and J lost 3 bases, with 8 bases between them. This CDR3 contains 12 residues. The CDR3 bases are TGTGCCAGCAGCAAGGACCACTACGAGCAGTACTTC. Its protein product is CASSKDHYEQYF.

This clonotype was observed once. V is TRBV3-1 and J is TRBJ1-2; TRBD1 might be the D (5 bases). With 0 bases removed from V and 4 bases from J, the gap between germline ends came to 12 bases. CDR1 LGHDT and CDR2 YNNKEL come from the germline V gene (reference sequence). The CDR3 length is 15 residues. CDR3 residues: CASSQDSAGTYGYTF. CDR3 DNA: TGTGCCAGCAGCCAAGATTCGGCAGGGACCTATGGCTACACCTTC.

The gene calls are TRBV28 and TRBJ2-3; 11 bases agree with TRBD2. Germline V CDR1 and CDR2: MDHEN, SYDVKM. Losses at the gene ends were 5 bases for V and 2 bases for J; bases not matched to a gene: 6. This CDR3 has 16 residues. The CDR3 reads CASSPTSGGNTDTQYF. CDR3 nucleotides: TGTGCCAGCAGTCCCACTAGCGGGGGAAACACAGATACGCAGTATTTT.

For the CDR3, the DNA is TGCAGTGCGTCGGACAGGGCCTCGGGAGAGACCCAGTACTTC. It codes for CSASDRASGETQYF. The V gene is TRBV20-1, the J gene TRBJ2-5; 8 bases align to TRBD1. V shed 6 bases, J shed 4 bases, and the junction held 10 bases outside the gene matches. CDR3 length: 14 amino acids. The germline V gene has CDR1 DFQATT and CDR2 SNEGSKA (reference sequence).

CDR3 sequence: CASSYQSRSAGFATDTQYF. CDR3 nucleotides: TGTGCCAGCAGTTACCAAAGTCGGTCGGCGGGGTTCGCCACAGATACGCAGTATTTT. This chain uses TRBV6-2 or TRBV6-3 with TRBJ2-3, with D possibly matching TRBD2 (6 bases). The V gene lost 2 bases and the J gene lost 2 bases, with 23 bases spanning the gap. CDR1 is MNHEY, CDR2 SVGEGT, per germline. The CDR3 covers 19 residues.

The CDR3 here is CASRSSQGVYGYTF. The CDR3 coding sequence is TGTGCCAGTCGCTCGTCCCAGGGCGTCTATGGCTACACCTTC. The rearrangement joins TRBV19 to TRBJ1-2; D is possibly TRBD1 (5 bases). V lost 8 bases to trimming and J lost 4 bases, with 17 bases between them. Germline CDR1 reads LNHDA; CDR2 reads SQIVND (reference sequence). CDR3 size: 14 residues.

This rearrangement joins TRBV2 to TRBJ2-7; tentatively, D is TRBD2 (7 bases). The DNA end favors TRBJ2-5, so the J call may be wrong. The germline V gene has CDR1 SNHLY and CDR2 FYNNEI. CDR3 size: 14 residues. CDR3 amino acids: CASTRGAAVETQYF. The CDR3 DNA reads as TGTGCCAGCACCCGGGGGGCGGCGGTGGAGACCCAGTACTTC.